Described below is a single TCR beta chain sequence and its context. Its antigen is not known. J lost 5 bases, V lost 6 bases, and 8 bases had no gene match. This CDR3 spans 15 amino acids. The germline gives CDR1 SEHNR, CDR2 FQNEAQ (reference sequence). This entry comes from a study of cytomegalovirus exposure and HLA in healthy donors. With 60 Vbeta and 13 Jbeta primers, the PCR was carried out. TCRdb keeps only in-frame clones here, not all; method: immunoSEQ multiplex PCR. The sample consists of approximately 140,000 clones, 70% to 80% of them appearing once. Study observations and caveats: The majority of TCR sequences were rare, yet some public TCRs appeared in many donors.

Sequencing was done on a sample of PBMCs. The chain employs TRBV7-9 and TRBJ2-1, with TRBD1 identical over 9 bases. The receptor was isolated from a woman aged 55-69 years in good health and CMV-seronegative. CDR3 sequence: CASSLIRDRDNEQFF. The DNA for the CDR3 is TGTGCCAGCAGTCTCATACGGGACAGGGACAATGAGCAGTTCTTC. Variable domain in full (rest from reference TRBV7-9 and TRBJ2-1): DTGVSQNPRHKITKRGQNVTFRCDPISEHNRLYWYRQTLGQGPEFLTYFQNEAQLEKSRLLSDRFSAERPKGSFSTLEIQRTEQGDSAMYLCASSLIRDRDNEQFFGPGTRLTVL.